This T cell receptor (beta chain) was identified during a study of T cells after yellow fever vaccination. Broader study findings: Post-booster repertoires contained most primary-vaccination clones again (roughly 97% CD4, roughly 90% CD8).

This clonotype has a count of ten or more. Its antigen is unknown. UMIs and a universal primer site were added when TCR cDNA was made by 5'RACE template switching. TCRdb re-called the 5' RACE reads with MiXCR, one entry per CDR3 protein. The data show under 300,000 distinct CDR3 sequences, 6.9% seen once. Germline V lookup: CDR1 SGHDT, CDR2 YYEEEE. V lost 0 bases, J lost 3 bases, and 10 bases lay in between. CDR3 size: 14 residues. The source was CD4+ T cells sorted from PBMCs, collected 15 days after the yellow fever booster vaccination. The V gene is TRBV5-6, the J gene TRBJ2-7, with a tentative D call TRBD2 (5 bases). This TCR came from a man aged 30 to 45 who received the YFV17D yellow fever vaccine. CDR3 in amino acids: CASSLVSADYEQYF. CDR3 bases: TGTGCCAGCAGCTTGGTTAGCGCGGACTACGAGCAGTACTTC.